The 28 T cell receptor beta chains presented below share a single source sample, sequenced in a study of OX40 agonist ivuxolimab in advanced cancers. Only in-frame clones appear in the TCRdb table, and some are missing; sequencing was by immunoSEQ multiplex PCR. Of some 150,000 clones listed, 90% are singletons. The sequenced sample was CD4+ or CD8+ T cells sorted from blood, obtained in a trial of the OX40 agonist ivuxolimab. The source of these receptors is an adult with an advanced solid tumor such as melanoma, head and neck, liver or kidney cancer.

The genes are TRBV5-4 and TRBJ2-1, with a tentative D call TRBD2 (6 bases). V was trimmed by 0 bases and J by 7 bases, leaving 11 bases between them. The CDR3 loop spans 14 amino acids. Germline loops: CDR1 SGHNT, CDR2 YYREEE (reference sequence). The chain's CDR3 is CASSLAGGQNEQFF. The CDR3 region has the DNA TGTGCCAGCAGCTTGGCCGGGGGTCAAAATGAGCAGTTCTTC.

This clone was observed a single time. The chain uses TRBV7-2 and TRBJ2-7; 14 bases match TRBD2. V was pared by 5 bases and J by 5 bases, with 2 bases of the junction left unmatched. This CDR3 has 14 residues. Germline V CDR1 and CDR2: SGHTA, FQGNSA. The CDR3 DNA follows: TGTGCCAGCAGCCTGGGACTAGCGGGAGACGAGCAGTACTTC. Amino acids: CASSLGLAGDEQYF.

This clone appeared a single time. This sequence joins TRBV27 and TRBJ2-3; D perhaps matches TRBD2 (6 bases). The CDR3 is made up of 16 amino acids. Germline CDR1 and CDR2: MNHEY and SMNVEV (reference sequence). V gave up 6 bases and J gave up 0 bases, with 16 bases separating them. The CDR3 DNA reads TGTGCCAGCAGCAAATCCGGGACTTTTAGCACAGATACGCAGTATTTT. Its translation is CASSKSGTFSTDTQYF.

In this sample, this clone turned up once. The chain links TRBV6-1 to TRBJ1-1; D gene uncertain. Germline lookup yields CDR1 MNHNS and CDR2 SASEGT. V lost 1 base to trimming and J lost 0 bases, with 12 bases between them. This CDR3 has 16 residues. The DNA of the CDR3 is TGTGCCAGCAGTGAAGGGTTCAGCTTGATGAACACTGAAGCTTTCTTT. As protein: CASSEGFSLMNTEAFF.

The chain joins TRBV28 to TRBJ1-3; the D is unclear. Trimming took off 6 bases at V and 0 bases at J, with 9 bases between the two ends. Per the germline V gene, CDR1 is MDHEN and CDR2 is SYDVKM. This CDR3 contains 14 residues. The CDR3 protein is CASRTPSSGNTIYF. CDR3 nucleotides: TGTGCCAGCAGGACACCTAGCTCTGGAAACACCATATATTTT. Full variable domain (remainder filled in from reference TRBV28 and TRBJ1-3): DVKVTQSSRYLVKRTGEKVFLECVQDMDHENMFWYRQDPGLGLRLIYFSYDVKMKEKGDIPEGYSVSREKKERFSLILESASTNQTSMYLCASRTPSSGNTIYFGEGSWLTVV.

The chain joins TRBV28 to TRBJ2-1; 8 bases are a match to TRBD1. The CDR3 runs 14 residues. V gave up 5 bases and J gave up 8 bases; unmatched junction bases: 8. CDR1 and CDR2 from the germline V gene are MDHEN and SYDVKM. CDR3 in amino acids: CASSPRTGTHEQFF. CDR3 coding DNA: TGTGCCAGCAGTCCCCGGACAGGGACCCATGAGCAGTTCTTC.

The chain uses TRBV28 and TRBJ1-1; D perhaps matches TRBD1 (5 bases). CDR1 is MDHEN, CDR2 SYDVKM, per germline. V lost 6 bases and J 6 bases, leaving 23 bases between the germline ends. The CDR3 is 16 amino acids. This chain's CDR3 is CASSMGRALRGAEAFF. The CDR3 DNA reads as TGTGCCAGCAGCATGGGGCGGGCATTACGAGGGGCTGAAGCTTTCTTT.

In regard to this clone: Other nucleotide sequences in the sample specify the same CDR3. V usage is TRBV5-1 and J usage is TRBJ2-5; perhaps TRBD2 as D (5 bases). This CDR3 is 13 amino acids long. Trimming took 0 bases from V and 3 from J, leaving 6 bases between them. The V gene's germline CDR1 is SGHRS and CDR2 YFSETQ. CDR3 residues: CASSLGGEETQYF. CDR3 coding DNA: TGCGCCAGCAGCTTGGGGGGAGAAGAGACCCAGTACTTC.

This clone was seen only a few times. This sequence joins TRBV9 and TRBJ1-2; 8 nucleotides agree with TRBD1. Germline V gene lookup returns CDR1 SGDLS and CDR2 YYNGEE. The CDR3 extends over 14 amino acids. V trimming: 4 bases; J trimming: 4 bases; junction bases outside the gene matches: 6. The chain's CDR3 is CASSPGQGTYGYTF. In DNA, the CDR3 is TGTGCCAGCAGCCCAGGACAGGGTACCTATGGCTACACCTTC.

CDR3 loop: CAISEAMNTEAFF. CDR3 in DNA: TGTGCCATCAGTGAGGCCATGAACACTGAAGCTTTCTTT. V gene TRBV10-3 combines with J gene TRBJ1-1; D is unclear. This CDR3 has 13 residues. Trimming removed 2 bases at V and 0 bases at J, with 4 bases between. CDR1 is ENHRY and CDR2 is SYGVKD in the germline V gene.

The genes are TRBV5-5 and TRBJ2-7; unclear D gene. V was cut by 1 base and J by 2 bases, with 4 bases left in between. Germline CDR1 and CDR2: SGHKS and YYEKEE (reference sequence). The CDR3 covers 12 residues. CDR3 DNA sequence: TGTGCCAGCAGCTTGTTAGCCTACGAGCAGTACTTC. This gives the protein CASSLLAYEQYF.

The V call is TRBV6-1, the J call TRBJ2-7, with 10 nucleotides matching TRBD1. From germline, CDR1 is MNHNS and CDR2 SASEGT. The CDR3 sequence is 14 residues long. Trimming removed 5 bases from V and 4 bases from J; junction bases left unmatched: 5. CDR3 in DNA: TGTGCCAGCAGTCCGCGGACAGGGGGTTACGAGCAGTACTTC. Amino acid sequence: CASSPRTGGYEQYF.

This chain uses TRBV27 with TRBJ1-1; a possible D gene is TRBD1 (6 bases). The CDR3 runs to 15 residues. Trimming removed 2 bases from V and 3 bases from J, with 13 bases in between. From germline, CDR1 is MNHEY and CDR2 SMNVEV (reference sequence). The CDR3 sequence: CASSLRGALDTEAFF. CDR3 DNA: TGTGCCAGCAGTTTACGGGGGGCGCTGGACACTGAAGCTTTCTTT.

Concerning this clone itself: Other DNA sequences within the sample encode an identical CDR3. V gene TRBV9 combines with J gene TRBJ2-1; 12 bases map to TRBD2. After removal of 3 bases from V and 7 bases from J, the junction contained 5 bases not matched to a gene. CDR1 is SGDLS, CDR2 YYNGEE, per germline. The CDR3 consists of 15 residues. The CDR3 coding sequence is TGTGCCAGCAGCGCCGGGACTAGCGGGCGGAATGAGCAGTTCTTC. It translates to CASSAGTSGRNEQFF.

V and J are TRBV18 and TRBJ1-5, with D tentatively TRBD1 (5 bases). CDR3 size: 16 residues. Trimming cost V 5 bases and J 0 bases, with 14 bases left between them. The germline gives CDR1 KGHSH, CDR2 LQKENI. The CDR3 DNA follows: TGTGCCAGCTCAGTATCGGGACCGTATAGCAATCAGCCCCAGCATTTT. As protein: CASSVSGPYSNQPQHF. The full variable domain, completed using reference TRBV18 and TRBJ1-5, is NAGVMQNPRHLVRRRGQEARLRCSPMKGHSHVYWYRQLPEEGLKFMVYLQKENIIDESGMPKERFSAEFPKEGPSILRIQQVVRGDSAAYFCASSVSGPYSNQPQHFGDGTRLSIL.

The chain joins TRBV28 to TRBJ1-2; TRBD1 matches 7 bases. Germline lookup yields CDR1 MDHEN and CDR2 SYDVKM. This CDR3 spans 14 amino acids. J lost 1 base, V lost 11 bases, and 10 bases had no gene match. The CDR3 protein is CAGRRTGGNYGYTF. In DNA form, the CDR3 reads TGTGCCGGGCGGCGGACAGGAGGTAACTATGGCTACACCTTC.

The chain has TRBV28 and TRBJ2-2; 14 bases line up with TRBD2. With 6 bases clipped from V and 7 bases from J, the junction kept 7 bases outside the gene matches. The CDR3 contains 16 residues. The germline V gene has CDR1 MDHEN and CDR2 SYDVKM. CDR3 in DNA: TGTGCCAGCAGCGGGACTAGCGGGAGTAAGGGCGGGGAGCTGTTTTTT. Encoded protein: CASSGTSGSKGGELFF.

The V and J genes are TRBV19 and TRBJ2-1, with D tentatively TRBD2 (6 bases). CDR1 is LNHDA, CDR2 SQIVND, per germline (reference sequence). The V end was cut by 2 bases, the J end by 4 bases, with 9 bases between. The CDR3 contains 14 residues. CDR3 DNA sequence: TGTGCCAGTAGTATACCCGGGGGATACAATGAGCAGTTCTTC. Encoded protein: CASSIPGGYNEQFF.

The V gene is TRBV6-1, the J gene TRBJ1-5; D gene unclear. The CDR3 loop spans 15 amino acids. Per germline, CDR1 MNHNS and CDR2 SASEGT. V was pared by 6 bases and J by 0 bases, with 12 bases between. DNA of the CDR3: TGTGCCAGCAGCGAATTATATCTTAGCAATCAGCCCCAGCATTTT. Protein product: CASSELYLSNQPQHF.

The V gene is TRBV7-2, the J gene TRBJ2-7; TRBD2 matches 8 bases. Trimming cost V 1 base and J 2 bases; bases outside gene matches: 4. The CDR3 is 15 residues long. CDR1 and CDR2 from the germline V gene are SGHTA and FQGNSA. The CDR3 loop reads CASSLGGTSTYEQYF. In nucleotides, the CDR3 is TGTGCCAGCAGCTTAGGGGGGACTAGTACCTACGAGCAGTACTTC. Combining the CDR3 with reference TRBV7-2 and TRBJ2-7 gives the whole variable domain GAGVSQSPSNKVTEKGKDVELRCDPISGHTALYWYRQSLGQGLEFLIYFQGNSAPDKSGLPSDRFSAERTGGSVSTLTIQRTQQEDSAVYLCASSLGGTSTYEQYFGPGTRLTVT.

V and J are TRBV5-1 and TRBJ1-3, with a possible D match to TRBD1 (6 bases). The germline gives CDR1 SGHRS, CDR2 YFSETQ. The CDR3 spans 13 residues. V was trimmed by 4 bases and J by 7 bases, leaving 12 bases between them. The CDR3 DNA follows: TGCGCCAGCAGCACGACAGGAGGGAACACCATATATTTT. The encoded protein is CASSTTGGNTIYF.

The genes are TRBV9 and TRBJ2-5; the D call may be TRBD1 or TRBD2 (5 bases each). The CDR3 covers 14 residues. Looked up from germline, CDR1 is SGDLS and CDR2 is YYNGEE. V was shortened by 4 bases and J by 5 bases, with 15 bases between the two germline ends. CDR3 loop: CASSPWDLGETQYF. The CDR3 bases are TGTGCCAGCAGCCCCTGGGACCTGGGGGAGACCCAGTACTTC.

The rearrangement links TRBV19 to TRBJ1-5; 8 bases are shared with TRBD1. The germline CDR1 and CDR2 sequences are LNHDA and SQIVND (reference sequence). The CDR3 contains 14 residues. V lost 0 bases, J lost 6 bases, and 1 base stayed unmatched. DNA of the CDR3: TGTGCCAGTAGTATAGAGGGGACAGGTCAGCCCCAGCATTTT. Translation gives CASSIEGTGQPQHF.

V is TRBV28 and J is TRBJ1-2, with 7 nucleotides matching TRBD1. Germline V lookup: CDR1 MDHEN, CDR2 SYDVKM. The CDR3 has 13 amino acids. After removal of 3 bases from V and 8 bases from J, the junction contained 6 bases not matched to a gene. The CDR3 region has the DNA TGTGCCAGCAGTTTCGGAGGGGGCGACGGCTACACCTTC. Translated, it gives CASSFGGGDGYTF.

This clone was counted once. The CDR3 region has the DNA TGTGCCAGCAGCTTAACCGGGACAAGAACAATGAACACCGGGGAGCTGTTTTTT. This gives the protein CASSLTGTRTMNTGELFF. J is TRBJ2-2 and V is TRBV7-3, with D possibly being TRBD1 (6 bases). The CDR3 contains 18 residues. V was shortened by 0 bases and J by 1 base, with 15 bases between the two germline ends. CDR1 SGHTA and CDR2 FQGTGA come from the germline V gene.

This chain links TRBV6-1 with TRBJ1-1; D perhaps matches TRBD1 (6 bases). CDR1 and CDR2 from the germline V gene are MNHNS and SASEGT. CDR3 length equals 14 residues. The V and J ends lost 6 bases and 1 base respectively, with 12 bases between them. CDR3 DNA sequence: TGTGCCAGCAGGTTGACAGGCCAGAACACTGAAGCTTTCTTT. This gives the protein CASRLTGQNTEAFF.

The chain combines TRBV11-2 with TRBJ1-3; D is unclear. The V end was cut by 3 bases, the J end by 0 bases, with 9 bases between. The CDR3 length is 15 residues. CDR1 is SGHAT and CDR2 is FQNNGV in the germline V gene. The CDR3 is CASSFAGHSGNTIYF. As DNA, the CDR3 is TGTGCCAGCAGCTTCGCAGGCCACTCTGGAAACACCATATATTTT.

V gene TRBV19 combines with J gene TRBJ2-6, with TRBD1 matching 9 bases. CDR1 and CDR2 (germline): LNHDA, SQIVND (reference sequence). The V gene end was trimmed by 5 bases and the J gene end by 2 bases; junction bases not matched to a gene: 4. This CDR3 has 16 residues. The chain's CDR3 is CASSGQGTTGANVLTF. The CDR3 nucleotides are TGTGCCAGTAGTGGACAGGGGACGACTGGGGCCAACGTCCTGACTTTC.